The 18 T cell receptor beta chains presented below share a single source sample, sequenced in a study of PD-L1 blockade in urothelial cancer. TCRdb's copy holds only in-frame clones and misses some; the assay was immunoSEQ multiplex PCR. This table holds around 110,000 clones, 75% to 90% found once. Time point specified: peripheral blood 6 weeks after treatment start. The sequences come from PBMCs, collected around atezolizumab (anti-PD-L1) treatment. The receptors derive from a man aged 60 to 75 with urothelial cancer.

The J gene is TRBJ2-1, the V gene TRBV6-1, with D possibly matching TRBD1 (6 bases). CDR1 is MNHNS and CDR2 is SASEGT in the germline V gene. CDR3 length: 18 amino acids. Trimming took 0 bases from V and 2 from J, leaving 17 bases between them. The CDR3 is CASSEAGQLSGAYNEQFF. The DNA of the CDR3 is TGTGCCAGCAGTGAAGCAGGACAGCTGAGCGGTGCCTACAATGAGCAGTTCTTC.

This sequence joins TRBV10-3 and TRBJ1-5, with D possibly TRBD1 on 6 matching bases. Germline CDR1 reads ENHRY; CDR2 reads SYGVKD. This CDR3 comprises 14 residues. The V gene lost 5 bases and the J gene lost 6 bases, with 14 bases spanning the gap. CDR3 residues: CAISPGGAGQPQHF. For the CDR3, the DNA is TGTGCCATCAGTCCTGGGGGGGCGGGTCAGCCCCAGCATTTT.

The V call is TRBV5-1, the J call TRBJ1-1; 9 bases align to TRBD1. Per the germline V gene, CDR1 is SGHRS and CDR2 is YFSETQ. This CDR3 has 14 amino acids. After removal of 3 bases from V and 2 bases from J, the junction contained 2 bases not matched to a gene. The CDR3 DNA is TGCGCCAGCAGCTCGGGACAGGGTAACACTGAAGCTTTCTTT. It translates to CASSSGQGNTEAFF.

This chain uses TRBV5-1 with TRBJ2-7; TRBD1 matches 10 bases. J lost 2 bases, V lost 4 bases, and 3 bases had no gene match. The CDR3 runs 14 residues. Germline V gene data show CDR1 as SGHRS and CDR2 as YFSETQ. The CDR3 sequence: CASSTGQGAYEQYF. The CDR3 region has the DNA TGCGCCAGCAGCACCGGACAGGGGGCCTACGAGCAGTACTTC.

This chain links TRBV28 with TRBJ1-1; D remains unclear. The CDR3 contains 15 residues. The germline CDR1 and CDR2 sequences are MDHEN and SYDVKM. Deletions cut 8 bases from V and 0 bases from J, with 16 bases between. The CDR3 here is CASPPRSLMNTEAFF. The CDR3, as DNA: TGTGCCAGCCCCCCGAGAAGCTTGATGAACACTGAAGCTTTCTTT.

The J gene is TRBJ1-6, the V gene TRBV5-1; D remains unclear. Trimming took 0 bases from V and 7 from J, leaving 14 bases between them. CDR1 SGHRS and CDR2 YFSETQ come from the germline V gene. This CDR3 is 16 amino acids long. The CDR3 DNA sequence: TGCGCCAGCAGCTTGGCCATGGAGGGAGGCAATTCACCCCTCCACTTT. Encoded protein: CASSLAMEGGNSPLHF.

This chain uses TRBV4-2 with TRBJ2-1, with a possible D match to TRBD2 (6 bases). V was shortened by 0 bases and J by 5 bases, with 17 bases between the two germline ends. Germline V gene lookup returns CDR1 LGHNA and CDR2 YNFKEQ. This CDR3 spans 17 amino acids. The CDR3 region has the DNA TGTGCCAGCAGCCAAGATCTCGCCGGGACTCGGAACAATGAGCAGTTCTTC. Its protein product is CASSQDLAGTRNNEQFF.

The genes are TRBV28 and TRBJ1-5, with D possibly matching TRBD1 (5 bases). The CDR3 runs to 13 residues. Germline V gene lookup returns CDR1 MDHEN and CDR2 SYDVKM. V lost 4 bases, J lost 5 bases, and 9 bases lay in between. The CDR3 nucleotides read TGTGCCAGCAGTTGGGGCAGGTATCAGCCCCAGCATTTT. It translates to CASSWGRYQPQHF.

This clone is a singleton in its sample. The chain joins TRBV28 to TRBJ1-1; no firm D call. Germline V gene sequence: CDR1 MDHEN, CDR2 SYDVKM. The CDR3 runs to 13 residues. Between the trimmed V and J ends, which lost 7 bases and 0 bases, there was a span of 9 bases. The CDR3 spells CASITPLNTEAFF. CDR3 coding DNA: TGTGCCAGCATCACACCGCTGAACACTGAAGCTTTCTTT. The full variable domain, rest sourced from reference TRBV28 and TRBJ1-1, is DVKVTQSSRYLVKRTGEKVFLECVQDMDHENMFWYRQDPGLGLRLIYFSYDVKMKEKGDIPEGYSVSREKKERFSLILESASTNQTSMYLCASITPLNTEAFFGQGTRLTVV.

This rearrangement joins TRBV9 to TRBJ2-2, with a possible D match to TRBD1 (6 bases). This CDR3 spans 16 amino acids. The germline gives CDR1 SGDLS, CDR2 YYNGEE. The V end lost 0 bases, the J end lost 7 bases, and 16 bases lay between the germline ends. The CDR3 DNA reads TGTGCCAGCAGCGTAGGGGTTACAGGGTCGGACGGGGAGCTGTTTTTT. Its protein product is CASSVGVTGSDGELFF.

V is TRBV30 and J is TRBJ1-1, with 8 bases that match TRBD1. Germline loops: CDR1 GTSNPN, CDR2 SVGIG (reference sequence). The trim removed 5 bases at V and 4 bases at J, leaving 3 bases unmatched. CDR3 size: 12 residues. In DNA form, the CDR3 reads TGTGCCTGGGAACAGGGGGGCACTGAAGCTTTCTTT. It translates to CAWEQGGTEAFF.

The gene calls are TRBV29-1 and TRBJ2-3; TRBD2 might be the D (6 bases). The V gene lost 3 bases and the J gene lost 5 bases, with 18 bases spanning the gap. Germline V lookup: CDR1 SQVTM, CDR2 ANQGSEA. The CDR3 contains 15 residues. The CDR3 loop is CSVDTAGRRRDTQYF. The CDR3 region has the DNA TGCAGCGTTGATACCGCGGGACGGAGGAGAGATACGCAGTATTTT.

The chain recombines TRBV28 with TRBJ1-5; 11 positions match TRBD1. The CDR3 sequence is 15 residues long. Germline V gives CDR1 MDHEN, CDR2 SYDVKM. V was pared by 5 bases and J by 5 bases, with 5 bases of the junction left unmatched. CDR3 residues: CASSEGTGGYQPQHF. CDR3 DNA: TGTGCCAGCAGTGAAGGGACAGGGGGGTATCAGCCCCAGCATTTT.

This clone has more than one count but fewer than ten. This chain joins TRBV28 and TRBJ1-5, with 10 bases lining up with TRBD1. Germline-derived CDR1 and CDR2 are MDHEN and SYDVKM. Trimming took 7 bases from V and 11 from J; bases not matched to a gene: 14. This CDR3 comprises 15 residues. Here the CDR3 DNA reads TGTGCCAGCACCTTTTTGGGGACAGGGGATGGGGCCCAGCATTTT. Translation: CASTFLGTGDGAQHF.

The genes are TRBV2 and TRBJ1-2; 8 nucleotides line up with TRBD1. CDR3 length: 14 residues. The V and J ends lost 6 bases and 7 bases, in that order; junction bases with no gene match: 10. Germline V lookup: CDR1 SNHLY, CDR2 FYNNEI. CDR3 region: CASSPLGQGGGYTF. Written as DNA, the CDR3 is TGTGCCAGCAGCCCGCTCGGACAGGGCGGTGGCTACACCTTC.

The chain has TRBV7-6 and TRBJ1-4; no definite D call. Trimming left V 3 bases short and J 10 bases short, with 18 bases between. The length of the CDR3 is 15 residues. Germline CDR1 and CDR2: SGHVS and FNYEAQ. CDR3 DNA: TGTGCCAGCAGCTTCGACGAGATGGTAACGGGAAAACTGTTTTTT. Amino acid sequence: CASSFDEMVTGKLFF.

V and J are TRBV2 and TRBJ2-5, with TRBD2 as a possible D gene (5 bases). This CDR3 comprises 15 residues. V was clipped by 8 bases and J by 4 bases, with 20 bases between them. Germline V gene data show CDR1 as SNHLY and CDR2 as FYNNEI. In DNA, the CDR3 is TGTGCCAGCCCCTCCCCACGGGAATTGTTAGAGACCCAGTACTTC. Amino acid sequence: CASPSPRELLETQYF.

There are a few counts of this clone. This rearrangement joins TRBV11-2 to TRBJ2-2; D is ambiguous. The CDR3 runs to 14 residues. Germline assignment: CDR1 SGHAT and CDR2 FQNNGV. Trimming pared 1 base from V and 4 bases from J, leaving 7 bases between. Here the CDR3 reads CASSLGLATGELFF. The CDR3 bases are TGTGCCAGCAGCTTAGGGTTGGCCACCGGGGAGCTGTTTTTT.